Listed below are T cell receptor beta chains from one sample, sequenced in a study of blood T cell repertoires in COVID-19. Sequencing was performed with immunoSEQ multiplex PCR; in TCRdb, only in-frame clones are kept and a portion is missing. The repertoire has 150,000 to 200,000 clones, about nine tenths of them found once; the top ten carry around 5%. Sequenced: peripheral blood. The receptor source for this set is a man aged 18 to 29 with COVID-19, enrolled during active disease. Both conserved end residues are part of each CDR3. Fields, in order: clone size, J gene, CDR3 length, D gene, V gene, CDR3 protein, CDR3 DNA. A D gene is named only where the DNA matches it firmly. Clone size appears in some rows only: once, few, many, or a class for an expanded clone.

. TRBJ1-2 15 . TRBV28 CASRKTSGAQGGYTF TGTGCCAGCAGAAAGACCTCAGGGGCGCAGGGTGGCTACACCTTC
few TRBJ2-3 17 TRBD2 TRBV5-4 CASSPSGGGPSTDTQYF TGTGCCAGCAGCCCCAGCGGGGGGGGACCTAGCACAGATACGCAGTATTTT
. TRBJ2-2 15 TRBD2 TRBV27 CASSLVAGATGELFF TGTGCCAGCAGTTTAGTAGCGGGAGCAACCGGGGAGCTGTTTTTT
. TRBJ2-2 18 TRBD1 TRBV27 CASSFLRTGFTNTGELFF TGTGCCAGCAGTTTCCTCCGGACAGGGTTTACGAACACCGGGGAGCTGTTTTTT
. TRBJ2-7 14 . TRBV19 CASNDRGVSYEQYF TGTGCCAGTAATGACCGCGGCGTCTCCTACGAGCAGTACTTC
. TRBJ2-5 14 TRBD2 TRBV11-3 CASSLGGGQETQYF TGTGCCAGCAGCTTAGGCGGGGGGCAAGAGACCCAGTACTTC
. TRBJ1-5 17 . TRBV27 CASSLSGAPWSNQPQHF TGTGCCAGCAGTTTAAGCGGGGCTCCATGGAGCAATCAGCCCCAGCATTTT
few TRBJ2-7 14 TRBD2 TRBV7-9 CASSLGGRVNEQYF TGTGCCAGCAGCTTAGGGGGGAGGGTCAACGAGCAGTACTTC
. TRBJ2-7 15 . TRBV6-6 CASSYSAGVVYEQYF TGTGCCAGCAGTTACTCGGCAGGGGTGGTCTACGAGCAGTACTTC
. TRBJ2-7 14 TRBD1 TRBV10-3 CATAWTGDSYEQYF TGTGCCACCGCCTGGACAGGGGACTCCTACGAGCAGTACTTC